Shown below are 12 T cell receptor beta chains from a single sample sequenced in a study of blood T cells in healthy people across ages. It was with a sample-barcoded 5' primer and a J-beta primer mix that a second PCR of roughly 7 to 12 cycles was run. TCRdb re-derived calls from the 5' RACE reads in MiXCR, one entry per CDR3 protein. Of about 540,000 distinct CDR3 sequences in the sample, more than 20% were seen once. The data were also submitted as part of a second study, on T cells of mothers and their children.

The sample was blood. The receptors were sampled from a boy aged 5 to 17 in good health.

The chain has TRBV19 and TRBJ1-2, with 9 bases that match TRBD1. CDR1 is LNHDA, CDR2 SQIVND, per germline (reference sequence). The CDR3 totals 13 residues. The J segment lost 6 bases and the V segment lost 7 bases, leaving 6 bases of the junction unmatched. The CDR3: CASIGGQGDGYTF. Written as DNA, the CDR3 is TGTGCCAGTATCGGGGGACAGGGCGATGGCTACACCTTC.

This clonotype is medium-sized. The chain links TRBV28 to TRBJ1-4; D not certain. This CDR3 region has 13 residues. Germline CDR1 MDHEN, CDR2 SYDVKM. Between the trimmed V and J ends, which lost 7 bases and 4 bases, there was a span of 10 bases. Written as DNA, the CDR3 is TGTGCCAGCATGTCCAGTTTTAATGAAAAACTGTTTTTT. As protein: CASMSSFNEKLFF. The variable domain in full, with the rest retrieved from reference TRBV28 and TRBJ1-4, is DVKVTQSSRYLVKRTGEKVFLECVQDMDHENMFWYRQDPGLGLRLIYFSYDVKMKEKGDIPEGYSVSREKKERFSLILESASTNQTSMYLCASMSSFNEKLFFGSGTQLSVL.

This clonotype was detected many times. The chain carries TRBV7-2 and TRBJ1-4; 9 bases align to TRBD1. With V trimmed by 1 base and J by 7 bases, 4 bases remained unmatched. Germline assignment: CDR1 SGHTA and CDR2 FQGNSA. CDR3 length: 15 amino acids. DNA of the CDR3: TGTGCCAGCAGCTTAGGAACAGGGGGCGGTGAAAAACTGTTTTTT. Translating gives CASSLGTGGGEKLFF.

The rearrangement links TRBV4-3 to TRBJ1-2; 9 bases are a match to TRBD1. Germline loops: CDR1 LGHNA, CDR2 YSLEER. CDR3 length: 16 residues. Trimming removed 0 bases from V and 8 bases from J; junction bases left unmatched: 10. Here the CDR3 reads CASSQDRTGGVKGYTF. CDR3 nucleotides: TGCGCCAGCAGCCAAGATCGAACAGGGGGCGTGAAAGGCTACACCTTC.

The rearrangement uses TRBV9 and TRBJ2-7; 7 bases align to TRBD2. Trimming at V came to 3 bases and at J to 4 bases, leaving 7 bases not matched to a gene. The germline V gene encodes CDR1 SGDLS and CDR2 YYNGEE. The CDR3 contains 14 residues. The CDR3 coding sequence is TGTGCCAGCAGCGCCGGGACTACCCAGTACGAGCAGTACTTC. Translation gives CASSAGTTQYEQYF.

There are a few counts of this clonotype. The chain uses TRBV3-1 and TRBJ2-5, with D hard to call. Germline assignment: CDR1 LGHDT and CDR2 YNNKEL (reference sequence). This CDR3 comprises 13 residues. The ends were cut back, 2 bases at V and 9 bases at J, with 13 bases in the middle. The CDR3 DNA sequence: TGTGCCAGCAGCCAATTGGTGGATAGGGCCCAGTACTTC. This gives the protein CASSQLVDRAQYF.

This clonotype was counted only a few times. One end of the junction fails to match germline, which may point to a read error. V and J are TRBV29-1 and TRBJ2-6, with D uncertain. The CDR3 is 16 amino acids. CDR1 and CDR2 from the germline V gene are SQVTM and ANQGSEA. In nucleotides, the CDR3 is TGCGGCGTAATCCTATGGCCTAGCTCTGGGGCCAACGTCCTGACTTTC. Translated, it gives CGVILWPSSGANVLTF.

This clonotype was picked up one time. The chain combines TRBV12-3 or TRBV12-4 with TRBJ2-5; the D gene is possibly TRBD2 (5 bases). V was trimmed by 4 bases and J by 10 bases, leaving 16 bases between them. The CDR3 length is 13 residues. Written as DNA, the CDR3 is TGTGCCAGCAGTTACCTCAGAGCGGCAGGCCAGTACTTC. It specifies CASSYLRAAGQYF.

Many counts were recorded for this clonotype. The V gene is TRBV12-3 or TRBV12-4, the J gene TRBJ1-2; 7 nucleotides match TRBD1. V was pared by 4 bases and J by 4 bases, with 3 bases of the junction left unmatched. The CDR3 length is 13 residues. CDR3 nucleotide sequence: TGTGCCAGCAGTTCCGGACAGGTCTATGGCTACACCTTC. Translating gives CASSSGQVYGYTF.

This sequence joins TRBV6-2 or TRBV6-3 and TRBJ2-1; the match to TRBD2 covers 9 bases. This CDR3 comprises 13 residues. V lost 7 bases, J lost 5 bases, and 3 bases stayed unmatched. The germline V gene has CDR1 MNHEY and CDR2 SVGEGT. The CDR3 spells CASNPSGNNEQFF. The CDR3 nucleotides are TGTGCCAGCAACCCTAGCGGGAACAATGAGCAGTTCTTC.

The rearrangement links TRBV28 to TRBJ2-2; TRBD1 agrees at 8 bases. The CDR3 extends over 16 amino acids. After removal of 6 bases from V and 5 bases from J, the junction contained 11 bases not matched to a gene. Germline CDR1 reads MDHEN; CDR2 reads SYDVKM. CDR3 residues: CASRSQGALITGELFF. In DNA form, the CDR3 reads TGTGCCAGCAGATCGCAGGGGGCCCTGATAACCGGGGAGCTGTTTTTT.

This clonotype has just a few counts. CDR3 in amino acids: CATTRGTGTDTQYF. Here the CDR3 DNA reads TGTGCCACCACCAGGGGGACTGGTACCGATACGCAGTATTTT. The chain is built from TRBV24-1 and TRBJ2-3; maybe TRBD1 (7 bases). Germline loops: CDR1 KGHDR, CDR2 SFDVKD. Between the trimmed V and J ends, which lost 8 bases and 6 bases, there was a span of 17 bases. CDR3 length equals 14 residues.